This TCR beta chain was identified during a study of radiation and T cells in renal cell carcinoma. Study-wide findings and caveats: From baseline, blood top tumor clonotypes peaked at 2 weeks post-radiation.

Measured with immunoSEQ multiplex PCR; TCRdb has only the in-frame clones, and not every one. The sample records 120,000 to 150,000 clones, 70% to 90% being singletons. Concerning this clone: Its antigen remains unknown.

Described time point: blood 4 weeks post-SBRT, at nephrectomy. Treatment of the sample: 15 Gy SBRT to primary tumor, nephrectomy 4 weeks later. Nephrectomy followed 15 Gy stereotactic body radiation by 4 weeks. Clear cell pathology was present in this patient's renal cell carcinoma. The sequencing here drew on blood, taken from a patient whose treatment included radiotherapy and nephrectomy. The sequence derives from a woman between 50 and 59 years old with renal cell carcinoma.

The CDR3 coding sequence is TGTGCCAGCAGCCAACAGGGACTCTACGAGCAGTACTTC. Protein: CASSQQGLYEQYF. The chain recombines TRBV7-9 with TRBJ2-7; D may be TRBD1 or TRBD2 (6 bases each). This CDR3 comprises 13 residues. Deletions cut 5 bases from V and 3 bases from J, with 11 bases between. Per the germline V gene, CDR1 is SEHNR and CDR2 is FQNEAQ (reference sequence).